This record looks at one T cell receptor (beta chain) sequence and its context. These data originate in a study of T cells after posttransplantation cyclophosphamide. Assay: immunoSEQ multiplex PCR; the TCRdb copy retains only in-frame clones and omits some. The sample lists 25,000 to 35,000 clones, around nine tenths occurring once. V shed 4 bases, J shed 2 bases, and the junction held 3 bases outside the gene matches. Germline-derived CDR1 and CDR2 are SGHDT and YYEEEE. The length of the CDR3 is 14 residues. The chain carries TRBV5-6 and TRBJ2-7; 10 nucleotides align to TRBD1. This sequence originates from a woman in her thirties or forties with a blood cancer, CMV-positive, and with a related stem cell donor. Sequencing input: PBMCs. The CDR3, as DNA: TGTGCCAGCAGCCCCGGACAGGGGGCCTACGAGCAGTACTTC. The encoded protein is CASSPGQGAYEQYF. Full variable domain (rest looked up from reference TRBV5-6 and TRBJ2-7): DAGVTQSPTHLIKTRGQQVTLRCSPKSGHDTVSWYQQALGQGPQFIFQYYEEEERQRGNFPDRFSGHQFPNYSSELNVNALLLGDSALYLCASSPGQGAYEQYFGPGTRLTVT.